Each of the 24 T cell receptor beta chains below was sequenced from the same sample in a study of PD-1 blockade in mismatch repair-deficient tumors. Some clones are missing from TCRdb's copy, which holds only in-frame ones; the method was immunoSEQ multiplex PCR. The sample has roughly 37,000 clones, over 80% seen once. Sequences were derived from PBMCs, sampled less than 40 weeks after starting pembrolizumab. The receptor source for this set is an adult with mismatch repair-deficient cancer.

V is TRBV5-5 and J is TRBJ2-5; the D gene is possibly TRBD2 (5 bases). Trimming left V 2 bases short and J 6 bases short, with 17 bases between. The CDR3 totals 15 residues. CDR1 and CDR2 from the germline V gene are SGHKS and YYEKEE (reference sequence). In DNA form, the CDR3 reads TGTGCCAGCAGCTTAGGAGGAAGTTTCTATAAGACCCAGTACTTC. It is translated as CASSLGGSFYKTQYF.

The V gene is TRBV2, the J gene TRBJ2-7, with D perhaps TRBD1 (6 bases). V was trimmed by 8 bases and J by 3 bases, leaving 11 bases between them. The germline gives CDR1 SNHLY, CDR2 FYNNEI. This CDR3 comprises 12 residues. The CDR3 region is CASAGTIYEQYF. DNA of the CDR3: TGTGCCAGCGCCGGGACAATCTACGAGCAGTACTTC.

This clone was detected only a few times. The chain carries TRBV6-1 and TRBJ2-7; TRBD2 matches at 8 bases. Germline V gives CDR1 MNHNS, CDR2 SASEGT. The CDR3 has 14 residues. V was clipped by 7 bases and J by 5 bases; unmatched bases: 10. The CDR3 is CASTRERESDEQYF. CDR3 DNA: TGTGCCAGCACCCGCGAGCGGGAGTCCGACGAGCAGTACTTC.

This chain connects TRBV15 to TRBJ2-7, with D hard to call. From germline, CDR1 is LNHNV and CDR2 YYDKDF (reference sequence). Trimming removed 1 base at V and 9 bases at J, with 16 bases between. The CDR3 covers 14 residues. CDR3 DNA: TGTGCCACCAGCAGAGTGCCGATGGAGACCGGGCAGTACTTC. Amino acids: CATSRVPMETGQYF.

This chain links TRBV5-1 with TRBJ2-3, with D tentatively TRBD2 (5 bases). The germline V gene encodes CDR1 SGHRS and CDR2 YFSETQ. With 3 bases removed from V and 3 bases from J, the gap between germline ends came to 17 bases. This CDR3 contains 16 residues. The CDR3: CASSSLLGPPTDTQYF. As DNA, the CDR3 is TGCGCCAGCAGCTCGCTACTAGGGCCGCCGACAGATACGCAGTATTTT. Using reference TRBV5-1 and TRBJ2-3 for the parts outside the CDR3, the full variable domain is KAGVTQTPRYLIKTRGQQVTLSCSPISGHRSVSWYQQTPGQGLQFLFEYFSETQRNKGNFPGRFSGRQFSNSRSEMNVSTLELGDSALYLCASSSLLGPPTDTQYFGPGTRLTVL.

This rearrangement joins TRBV6-5 to TRBJ2-5, with D perhaps matching TRBD1 (6 bases). V dropped 5 bases and J dropped 4 bases, with 17 bases sitting between them. The CDR3 sequence is 15 residues long. The germline CDR1 and CDR2 sequences are MNHEY and SVGAGI. The CDR3 DNA follows: TGTGCCAGCAGTCTAATCCTGGGGGCCCCAGAGACCCAGTACTTC. Residues: CASSLILGAPETQYF.

The rearrangement uses TRBV10-3 and TRBJ2-7, with a weak D call TRBD1 (5 bases). The V gene lost 2 bases and the J gene lost 0 bases, with 17 bases spanning the gap. CDR1 and CDR2 from the germline V gene are ENHRY and SYGVKD. The CDR3 loop spans 17 amino acids. The CDR3 is CAISEMGLSSFSYEQYF. The CDR3 nucleotides are TGTGCCATCAGTGAGATGGGGCTGTCCTCCTTCTCCTACGAGCAGTACTTC.

J is TRBJ2-1 and V is TRBV25-1, with TRBD2 matching over 7 bases. V was clipped by 3 bases and J by 5 bases; unmatched bases: 13. CDR3 length equals 17 residues. The germline CDR1 and CDR2 sequences are MGHDK and SYGVNS. The CDR3 DNA follows: TGTGCCAGCAGTGACAGTACGGCTAGCGGAGTTAACAATGAGCAGTTCTTC. Translation gives CASSDSTASGVNNEQFF.

This chain links TRBV9 with TRBJ1-6, with 8 bases lining up with TRBD1. Trimming removed 2 bases from V and 6 bases from J; junction bases left unmatched: 4. The CDR3 contains 15 residues. CDR1 is SGDLS and CDR2 is YYNGEE in the germline V gene. In DNA form, the CDR3 reads TGTGCCAGCAGCGTTGGGACAGGAGCTAATTCACCCCTCCACTTT. Its translation is CASSVGTGANSPLHF.

The V gene is TRBV28, the J gene TRBJ1-2; maybe TRBD1 (5 bases). Trimming removed 5 bases from V and 2 bases from J, with 18 bases in between. Germline CDR1 is MDHEN and CDR2 is SYDVKM. The CDR3 is made up of 16 amino acids. CDR3 nucleotide sequence: TGTGCCAGCAGTAACCCACAGTGGGGGGGAAACTATGGCTACACCTTC. Its translation: CASSNPQWGGNYGYTF.

This clone was seen a single time. This chain uses TRBV2 with TRBJ1-1, with D maybe TRBD1 (5 bases). Trimming shortened V by 0 bases and J by 4 bases, and 18 bases separated the two germline ends. There are 17 residues in the CDR3. Germline loops: CDR1 SNHLY, CDR2 FYNNEI. The CDR3 coding sequence is TGTGCCAGCAGTGAAGCGCTTCAGCGGGGGTGGGGCACTGAAGCTTTCTTT. Its translation: CASSEALQRGWGTEAFF.

The chain uses TRBV19 and TRBJ2-1; 7 bases align to TRBD2. Germline V lookup: CDR1 LNHDA, CDR2 SQIVND (reference sequence). V gave up 10 bases and J gave up 10 bases; unmatched junction bases: 16. This CDR3 has 14 residues. CDR3 protein: CATRPGLPGGEQFF. The CDR3 region has the DNA TGTGCCACCAGACCGGGACTACCCGGAGGGGAGCAGTTCTTC.

This rearrangement joins TRBV6-4 to TRBJ2-1; 10 nucleotides match TRBD1. This CDR3 region has 16 residues. The trim removed 3 bases at V and 6 bases at J, leaving 8 bases unmatched. Germline assignment: CDR1 MRHNA and CDR2 SNTAGT. CDR3 in amino acids: CASSEQPGQGFNEQFF. CDR3 nucleotide sequence: TGTGCCAGCAGTGAACAGCCGGGACAGGGGTTCAATGAGCAGTTCTTC.

This chain uses TRBV5-1 with TRBJ1-1; 8 nucleotides line up with TRBD1. Germline lookup yields CDR1 SGHRS and CDR2 YFSETQ. V shed 4 bases and J 4 bases; nucleotides not matched to a gene: 9. The CDR3 totals 15 residues. The CDR3 region is CASSTTGQGGTEAFF. The CDR3 DNA follows: TGCGCCAGCAGCACGACTGGACAGGGTGGCACTGAAGCTTTCTTT.

The chain links TRBV19 to TRBJ1-2; 7 bases fit TRBD1. The length of the CDR3 is 13 residues. Germline trimming cut 10 bases from V and 5 bases from J; bases unmatched to any gene: 10. Germline-derived CDR1 and CDR2 are LNHDA and SQIVND (reference sequence). The CDR3 protein is CATADRARYGYTF. The CDR3 region has the DNA TGTGCCACCGCAGACAGGGCCCGATATGGCTACACCTTC.

V gene TRBV9 combines with J gene TRBJ1-2, with D possibly TRBD1 on 6 matching bases. This CDR3 contains 14 residues. The germline V and J ends were trimmed by 3 bases and 8 bases, with 17 bases remaining between them. The V gene's germline CDR1 is SGDLS and CDR2 YYNGEE. The CDR3 spells CASSEQGSMGGYTF. Written as DNA, the CDR3 is TGTGCCAGCAGCGAACAGGGCTCAATGGGAGGCTACACCTTC.

V is TRBV5-4 and J is TRBJ2-2, with TRBD2 identical over 14 bases. The CDR3 consists of 18 residues. V was pared by 4 bases and J by 0 bases, with 5 bases of the junction left unmatched. Germline loops: CDR1 SGHNT, CDR2 YYREEE (reference sequence). The CDR3 reads CASSQGLAGAANTGELFF. In DNA, the CDR3 is TGTGCCAGCAGCCAGGGACTAGCGGGAGCTGCGAACACCGGGGAGCTGTTTTTT.

The chain combines TRBV18 with TRBJ1-2, with a weak D call TRBD1 (6 bases). CDR1 and CDR2 (germline): KGHSH, LQKENI. The V and J ends lost 2 bases and 2 bases respectively, with 9 bases between them. The CDR3 loop spans 14 amino acids. The CDR3 nucleotides are TGTGCCAGCTCACCAATTGACAGGAACTATGGCTACACCTTC. Protein: CASSPIDRNYGYTF.

The sample holds a few counts of this clone. This chain links TRBV19 with TRBJ2-7; D is perhaps TRBD1 (5 bases). Germline-derived CDR1 and CDR2 are LNHDA and SQIVND (reference sequence). The CDR3 runs 13 residues. V dropped 6 bases and J dropped 3 bases, with 12 bases sitting between them. CDR3 residues: CASSSGHNYEQYF. In nucleotides, the CDR3 is TGTGCCAGTAGCTCCGGACACAACTACGAGCAGTACTTC.

The rearrangement uses TRBV2 and TRBJ2-4; D remains unclear. The CDR3 spans 15 residues. Looked up from germline, CDR1 is SNHLY and CDR2 is FYNNEI. The ends were cut back, 7 bases at V and 0 bases at J, with 13 bases in the middle. CDR3 nucleotides: TGTGCCAGCAAGCTGGGCCAAGTAGCCAAAAACATTCAGTACTTC. Protein sequence: CASKLGQVAKNIQYF.

The chain couples TRBV5-1 to TRBJ2-5, with 8 bases matching TRBD1. There are 14 residues in the CDR3. Unmatched junction bases numbered 6, after V lost 4 bases and J lost 4 bases. Germline CDR1 reads SGHRS; CDR2 reads YFSETQ. CDR3 protein: CASSRWTGLETQYF. For the CDR3, the DNA is TGCGCCAGCAGCAGATGGACAGGGCTAGAGACCCAGTACTTC.

The CDR3 DNA reads TGTGCCAGCAGTTATCAGGGGCGAAGCTCCTACGAGCAGTACTTC. Protein sequence: CASSYQGRSSYEQYF. The rearrangement links TRBV6-6 to TRBJ2-7; possible D gene TRBD1, 6 bases. The CDR3 is made up of 15 amino acids. V lost 3 bases and J 0 bases, leaving 12 bases between the germline ends. Germline assignment: CDR1 MNHNY and CDR2 SVGAGI (reference sequence).

The genes are TRBV9 and TRBJ2-5, with 8 bases lining up with TRBD2. J gave up 2 bases and V 4 bases, and 16 bases lay outside the gene matches. The CDR3 runs to 18 residues. From germline, CDR1 is SGDLS and CDR2 YYNGEE. CDR3 residues: CASSLGGSAGGFQETQYF. CDR3 bases: TGTGCCAGCAGCTTAGGCGGGTCGGCGGGAGGCTTTCAAGAGACCCAGTACTTC.

This clone occurred a few times. This chain uses TRBV28 with TRBJ1-2; 9 bases agree with TRBD1. V shed 5 bases, J shed 5 bases, and the junction held 0 bases outside the gene matches. Germline V CDR1 and CDR2: MDHEN, SYDVKM. The CDR3 is made up of 12 amino acids. CDR3 nucleotide sequence: TGTGCCAGCAGTGACAGGGGGTATGGCTACACCTTC. It yields the protein CASSDRGYGYTF.